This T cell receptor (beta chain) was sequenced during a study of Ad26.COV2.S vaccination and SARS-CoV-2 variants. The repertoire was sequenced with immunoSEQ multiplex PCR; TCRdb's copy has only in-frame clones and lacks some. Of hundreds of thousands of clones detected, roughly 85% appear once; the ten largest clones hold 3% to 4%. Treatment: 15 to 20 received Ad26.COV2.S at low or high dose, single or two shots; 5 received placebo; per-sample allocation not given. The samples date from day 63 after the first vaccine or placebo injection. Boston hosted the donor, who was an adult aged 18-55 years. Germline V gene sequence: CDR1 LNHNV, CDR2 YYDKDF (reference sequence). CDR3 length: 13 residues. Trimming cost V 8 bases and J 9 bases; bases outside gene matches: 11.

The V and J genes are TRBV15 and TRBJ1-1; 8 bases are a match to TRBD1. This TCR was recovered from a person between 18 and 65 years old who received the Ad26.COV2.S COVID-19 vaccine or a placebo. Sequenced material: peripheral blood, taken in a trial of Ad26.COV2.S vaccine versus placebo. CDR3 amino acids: CATLPGGSDQAFF. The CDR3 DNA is TGTGCCACCCTACCAGGGGGCTCCGACCAAGCTTTCTTT. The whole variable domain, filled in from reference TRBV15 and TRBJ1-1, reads DAMVIQNPRYQVTQFGKPVTLSCSQTLNHNVMYWYQQKSSQAPKLLFHYYDKDFNNEADTPDNFQSRRPNTSFCFLDIRSPGLGDTAMYLCATLPGGSDQAFFGQGTRLTVV.